This T cell receptor (beta chain) was captured by sequencing in a study of blood T cell repertoires in COVID-19. Study-level information: COVID-19 samples from acute and convalescent phases originated in the United States, Italy and Spain.

V lost 0 bases and J lost 0, with 15 bases in between. CDR1 and CDR2 from the germline V gene are SGDLS and YYNGEE. This CDR3 contains 17 residues. Per the authors' pipeline: Estimation of nucleated cell counts was performed using reference gene primer amplification. Using immunoSEQ multiplex PCR, the repertoire was profiled, and TCRdb retains in-frame clones only, with some absent. V and J calls and clone size are given by that table; D and trimming were obtained from the DNA. The sample consists of over 250,000 clones, about 87% of them appearing once. Source material: peripheral blood. This chain joins TRBV9 and TRBJ1-2; TRBD1 might be the D (5 bases). The TCR was taken from a man aged 60 to 69 who had recovered from COVID-19. The CDR3 protein is CASSVAVTGGPNYGYTF. The DNA of the CDR3 is TGTGCCAGCAGCGTAGCGGTAACAGGAGGGCCTAACTATGGCTACACCTTC.